This is a list of T cell receptor beta chains from one sample in a study of low-dose radiotherapy and immunotherapy resistance in tumors. TCRdb itself ran the reads through MiXCR, one entry per CDR3 protein. The table records about 82,000 distinct CDR3 sequences, 18% of them present only once. The sequences come from PBMCs, collected before treatment. The receptor set was obtained from a male donor with prostate cancer. Each CDR3 is given with its conserved first and last residue. A D gene is named only where the DNA matches it firmly. Clone size, where shown, is once, few, many, or a class for clones that have expanded.

d_gene | j_gene | abundance | v_gene | CDR3aa | CDR3nt
. | TRBJ2-5 | many | TRBV14 | CASSQARIQETQYF | TGTGCCAGCAGCCAAGCACGGATCCAAGAGACCCAGTACTTC
TRBD2 | TRBJ2-1 | . | TRBV9 | CASSSRVAGEVEQFF | TGTGCCAGCAGCTCCCGGGTAGCGGGGGAGGTTGAGCAGTTCTTC
. | TRBJ2-1 | many | TRBV20-1 | CSARDNTRSYNEQFF | TGCAGTGCTAGAGATAACACCCGCTCCTACAATGAGCAGTTCTTC
TRBD1 | TRBJ1-1 | . | TRBV5-1 | CASSFHGTGGTEAFF | TGCGCCAGCAGCTTTCATGGGACAGGGGGCACTGAAGCTTTCTTT
. | TRBJ1-2 | . | TRBV28 | CASSLFGGYTF | TGTGCCAGCAGTTTATTCGGGGGCTACACCTTC
. | TRBJ2-7 | many | TRBV5-1 | CASSLAQGFSYEQYF | TGCGCCAGCAGCTTGGCCCAGGGGTTCTCCTACGAGCAGTACTTC
. | TRBJ2-3 | many | TRBV20-1 | CSAGWGADTQYF | TGCAGTGCTGGCTGGGGGGCAGATACGCAGTATTTT
. | TRBJ1-3 | many | TRBV29-1 | CSVGGGESGNTIYF | TGCAGCGTTGGAGGAGGGGAATCTGGAAACACCATATATTTT
. | TRBJ1-1 | many | TRBV5-5 | CASSQGRSMNTEAFF | TGTGCCAGCAGCCAGGGCCGGAGTATGAACACTGAAGCTTTCTTT
. | TRBJ1-2 | many | TRBV3-1 | CASSWGPRYGYTF | TGTGCCAGCAGCTGGGGGCCACGGTATGGCTACACCTTC
. | TRBJ1-5 | many | TRBV7-3 | CASSLRRGGQQPQHF | TGTGCCAGCAGCTTAAGGCGGGGGGGGCAACAGCCCCAGCATTTT
. | TRBJ2-3 | many | TRBV7-2 | CASSDGTSFGADTQYF | TGTGCCAGCAGCGACGGGACTTCGTTCGGGGCAGATACGCAGTATTTT
. | TRBJ2-1 | many | TRBV5-1 | CASMPNYNEQFF | TGCGCCAGTATGCCGAATTACAATGAGCAGTTCTTC
. | TRBJ1-2 | . | TRBV6-1 | CASSEALTAFYGYTF | TGTGCCAGCAGTGAAGCGCTTACGGCCTTCTATGGCTACACCTTC
. | TRBJ2-3 | many | TRBV5-3 | CASSPAGRLATDTQYF | TGTGCCAGCAGCCCGGCGGGGCGGCTAGCGACAGATACGCAGTATTTT
TRBD2 | TRBJ2-3 | many | TRBV4-3 | CASSQGLATDTQYF | TGCGCCAGCAGCCAAGGACTAGCAACAGATACGCAGTATTTT
TRBD1 | TRBJ2-2 | many | TRBV2 | CASRPQGASNTGELFF | TGTGCCAGCAGACCCCAGGGGGCGTCGAACACCGGGGAGCTGTTTTTT